This T cell receptor (beta chain) was sequenced for a study of shared clonotypes between healthy human individuals. Study-wide results and caveats: Clonotype sharing levels among donors were expected to vary with sequencing depth.

Of note for this clone: Its antigen is unknown.

The CDR3 covers 16 residues. Germline CDR1 is LNHDA and CDR2 is SQIVND (reference sequence). V gave up 5 bases and J gave up 6 bases; unmatched junction bases: 10. Here immunoSEQ multiplex PCR was the method, and the copy in TCRdb shows in-frame clones only, minus some. The table shows around 2.5 million clones, with roughly 93% occurring only once. This receptor was taken from a man aged 18 to 30 in good health. Some clones in this sample may be carry-over from other donors' samples. This chain links TRBV19 with TRBJ1-1; 12 bases are a match to TRBD1. The sequenced sample was naive CD4+ T cells from PBMCs. Subset indicated: CD45RA+ positively selected. CDR3 sequence (DNA): TGTGCCAGTAGTCCGCGGGACAGGGGGCGTATCGCTGAAGCTTTCTTT. It is translated as CASSPRDRGRIAEAFF. Complete variable domain (other parts from reference TRBV19 and TRBJ1-1): DGGITQSPKYLFRKEGQNVTLSCEQNLNHDAMYWYRQDPGQGLRLIYYSQIVNDFQKGDIAEGYSVSREKKESFPLTVTSAQKNPTAFYLCASSPRDRGRIAEAFFGQGTRLTVV.